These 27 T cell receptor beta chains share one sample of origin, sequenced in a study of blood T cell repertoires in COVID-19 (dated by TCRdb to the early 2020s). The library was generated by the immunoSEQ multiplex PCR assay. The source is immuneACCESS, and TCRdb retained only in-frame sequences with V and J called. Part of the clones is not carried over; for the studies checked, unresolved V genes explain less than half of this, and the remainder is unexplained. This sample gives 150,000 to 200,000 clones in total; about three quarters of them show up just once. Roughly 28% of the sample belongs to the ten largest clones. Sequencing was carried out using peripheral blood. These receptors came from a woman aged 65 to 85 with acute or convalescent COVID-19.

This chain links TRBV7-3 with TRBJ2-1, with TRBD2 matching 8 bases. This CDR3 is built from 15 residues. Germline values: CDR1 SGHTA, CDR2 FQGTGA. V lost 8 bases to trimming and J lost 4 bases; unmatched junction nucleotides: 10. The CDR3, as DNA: TGTGCCAGCGCCAAGGCGGGAGGATATTACAATGAGCAGTTCTTC. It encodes CASAKAGGYYNEQFF.

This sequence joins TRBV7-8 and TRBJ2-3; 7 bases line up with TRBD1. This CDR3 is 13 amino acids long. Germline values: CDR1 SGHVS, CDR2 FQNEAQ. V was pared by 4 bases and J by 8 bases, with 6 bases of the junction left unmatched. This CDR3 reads CASSSGNRGTQYF. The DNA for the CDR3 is TGTGCCAGCAGCTCCGGAAACAGGGGTACGCAGTATTTT.

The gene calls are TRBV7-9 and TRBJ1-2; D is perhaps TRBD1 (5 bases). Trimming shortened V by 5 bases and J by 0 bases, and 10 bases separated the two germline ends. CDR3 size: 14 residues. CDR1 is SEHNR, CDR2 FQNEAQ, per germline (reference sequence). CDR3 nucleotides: TGTGCCAGCAGCCCAGACAGTTCTAACTATGGCTACACCTTC. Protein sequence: CASSPDSSNYGYTF.

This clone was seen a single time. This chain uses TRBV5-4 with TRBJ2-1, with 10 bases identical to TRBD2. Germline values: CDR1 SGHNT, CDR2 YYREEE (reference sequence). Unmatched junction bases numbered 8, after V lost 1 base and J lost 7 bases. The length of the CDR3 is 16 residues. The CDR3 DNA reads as TGTGCCAGCAGCTTGCCGGGACTAGCGACAGGAAATGAGCAGTTCTTC. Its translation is CASSLPGLATGNEQFF.

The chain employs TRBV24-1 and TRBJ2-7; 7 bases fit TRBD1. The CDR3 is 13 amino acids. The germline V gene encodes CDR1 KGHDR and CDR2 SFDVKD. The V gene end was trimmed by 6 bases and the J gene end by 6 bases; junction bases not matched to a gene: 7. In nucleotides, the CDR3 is TGTGCCACCAGTAACCGGGACAGATTCGAGCAGTACTTC. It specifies CATSNRDRFEQYF.

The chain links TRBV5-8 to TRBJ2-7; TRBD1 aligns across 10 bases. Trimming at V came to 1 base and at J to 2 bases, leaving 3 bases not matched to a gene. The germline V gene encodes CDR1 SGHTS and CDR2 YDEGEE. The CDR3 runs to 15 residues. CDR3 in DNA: TGTGCCAGCAGCTTGCCGGGACAGGGGACCTACGAGCAGTACTTC. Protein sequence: CASSLPGQGTYEQYF.

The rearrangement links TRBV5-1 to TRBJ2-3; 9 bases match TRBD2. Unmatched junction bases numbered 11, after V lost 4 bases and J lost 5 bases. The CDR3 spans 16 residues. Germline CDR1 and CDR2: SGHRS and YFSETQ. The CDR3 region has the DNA TGCGCCAGCAGCCCACCTAGTAGCGGGAGCTTAGATACGCAGTATTTT. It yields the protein CASSPPSSGSLDTQYF. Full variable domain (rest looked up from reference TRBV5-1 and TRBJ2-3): KAGVTQTPRYLIKTRGQQVTLSCSPISGHRSVSWYQQTPGQGLQFLFEYFSETQRNKGNFPGRFSGRQFSNSRSEMNVSTLELGDSALYLCASSPPSSGSLDTQYFGPGTRLTVL.

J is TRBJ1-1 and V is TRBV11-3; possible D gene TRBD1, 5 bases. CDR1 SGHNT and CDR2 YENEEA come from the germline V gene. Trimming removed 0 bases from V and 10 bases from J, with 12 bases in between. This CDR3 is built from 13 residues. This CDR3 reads CASSLDPGGAAFF. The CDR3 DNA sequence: TGTGCCAGCAGCTTAGACCCGGGTGGGGCAGCTTTCTTT.

CDR3 sequence reads: CATGRGRRNTEAFF. The CDR3 DNA reads TGTGCCACCGGACGGGGGAGGAGGAACACTGAAGCTTTCTTT. This chain connects TRBV7-2 to TRBJ1-1, with TRBD1 as a possible D gene (5 bases). Trimming stripped 10 bases from V and 1 base from J, with 16 bases between. The CDR3 extends over 14 amino acids. CDR1 is SGHTA, CDR2 FQGNSA, per germline.

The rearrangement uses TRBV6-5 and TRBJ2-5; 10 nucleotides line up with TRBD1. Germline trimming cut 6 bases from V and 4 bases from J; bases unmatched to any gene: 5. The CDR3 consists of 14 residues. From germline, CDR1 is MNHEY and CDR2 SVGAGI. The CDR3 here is CASRAGTGVETQYF. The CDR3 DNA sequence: TGTGCCAGCAGAGCCGGGACAGGGGTAGAGACCCAGTACTTC.

The DNA for the CDR3 is TGTGCCAGTAGTAAGGTGGGGGCAGGCACTGAAGCTTTCTTT. It codes for CASSKVGAGTEAFF. J is TRBJ1-1 and V is TRBV19; D may be TRBD1 (6 bases). The CDR3 contains 14 residues. The germline V gene has CDR1 LNHDA and CDR2 SQIVND (reference sequence). V was pared by 4 bases and J by 4 bases, with 13 bases between.

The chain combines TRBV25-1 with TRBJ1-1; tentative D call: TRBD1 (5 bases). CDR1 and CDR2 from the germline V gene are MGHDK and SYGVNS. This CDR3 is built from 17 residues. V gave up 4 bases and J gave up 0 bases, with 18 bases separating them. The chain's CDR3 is CASSGAGWGSMNTEAFF. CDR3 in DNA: TGTGCCAGCAGTGGAGCGGGTTGGGGCAGCATGAACACTGAAGCTTTCTTT.

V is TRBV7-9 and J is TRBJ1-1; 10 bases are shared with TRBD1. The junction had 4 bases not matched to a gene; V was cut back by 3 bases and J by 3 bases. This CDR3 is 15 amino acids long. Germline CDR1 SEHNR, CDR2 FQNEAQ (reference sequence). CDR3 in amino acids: CASSFGDRGDTEAFF. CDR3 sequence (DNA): TGTGCCAGCAGCTTTGGGGACAGGGGAGACACTGAAGCTTTCTTT.

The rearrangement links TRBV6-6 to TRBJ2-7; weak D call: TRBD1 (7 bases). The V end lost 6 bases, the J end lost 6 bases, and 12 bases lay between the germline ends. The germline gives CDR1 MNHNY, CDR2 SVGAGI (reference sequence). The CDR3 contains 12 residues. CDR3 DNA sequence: TGTGCCAGCAGCTCAGGGGGGCTCGAGCAGTACTTC. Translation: CASSSGGLEQYF.

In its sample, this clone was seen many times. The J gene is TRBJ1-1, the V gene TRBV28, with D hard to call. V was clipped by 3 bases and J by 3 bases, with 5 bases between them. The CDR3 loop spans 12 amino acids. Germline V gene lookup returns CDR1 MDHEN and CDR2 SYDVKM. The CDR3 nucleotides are TGTGCCAGCAGTTTCCCCTACACTGAAGCTTTCTTT. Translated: CASSFPYTEAFF.

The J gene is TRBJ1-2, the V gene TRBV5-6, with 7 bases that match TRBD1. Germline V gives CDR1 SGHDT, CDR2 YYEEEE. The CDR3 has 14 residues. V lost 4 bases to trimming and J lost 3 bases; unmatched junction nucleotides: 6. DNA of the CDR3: TGTGCCAGCAGCCTGGGGACAGTGGACTATGGCTACACCTTC. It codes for CASSLGTVDYGYTF.

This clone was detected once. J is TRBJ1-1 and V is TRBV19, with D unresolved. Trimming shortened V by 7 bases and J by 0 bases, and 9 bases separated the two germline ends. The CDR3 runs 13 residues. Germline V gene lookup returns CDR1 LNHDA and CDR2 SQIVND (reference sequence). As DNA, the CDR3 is TGTGCCAGTAATTGGCATCTGAACACTGAAGCTTTCTTT. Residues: CASNWHLNTEAFF.

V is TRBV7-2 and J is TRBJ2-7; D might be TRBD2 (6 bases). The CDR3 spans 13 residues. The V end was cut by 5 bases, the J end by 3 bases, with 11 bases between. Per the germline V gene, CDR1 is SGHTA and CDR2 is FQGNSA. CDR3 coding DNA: TGTGCCAGCAGCGCCGCCGGGAGCTACGAGCAGTACTTC. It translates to CASSAAGSYEQYF.

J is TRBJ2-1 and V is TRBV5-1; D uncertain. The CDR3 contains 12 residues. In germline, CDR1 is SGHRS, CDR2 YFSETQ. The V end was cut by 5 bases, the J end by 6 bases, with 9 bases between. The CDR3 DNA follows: TGCGCCAGCAGTCTTAGTAGCAATGAGCAGTTCTTC. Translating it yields CASSLSSNEQFF.

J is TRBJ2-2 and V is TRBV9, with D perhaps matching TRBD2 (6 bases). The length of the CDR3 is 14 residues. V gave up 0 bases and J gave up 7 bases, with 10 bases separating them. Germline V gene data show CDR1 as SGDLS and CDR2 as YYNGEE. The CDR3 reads CASSVVLAGGELFF. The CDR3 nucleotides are TGTGCCAGCAGCGTAGTACTAGCAGGCGGGGAGCTGTTTTTT. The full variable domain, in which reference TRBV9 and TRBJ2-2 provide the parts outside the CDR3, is DSGVTQTPKHLITATGQRVTLRCSPRSGDLSVYWYQQSLDQGLQFLIQYYNGEERAKGNILERFSAQQFPDLHSELNLSSLELGDSALYFCASSVVLAGGELFFGEGSRLTVL.

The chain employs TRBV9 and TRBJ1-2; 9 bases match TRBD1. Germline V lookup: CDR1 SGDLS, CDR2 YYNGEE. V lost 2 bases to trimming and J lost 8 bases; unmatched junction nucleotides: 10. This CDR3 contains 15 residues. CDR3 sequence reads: CASSVYRDRDGGYTF. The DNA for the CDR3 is TGTGCCAGCAGCGTTTACCGGGACAGGGACGGCGGCTACACCTTC.

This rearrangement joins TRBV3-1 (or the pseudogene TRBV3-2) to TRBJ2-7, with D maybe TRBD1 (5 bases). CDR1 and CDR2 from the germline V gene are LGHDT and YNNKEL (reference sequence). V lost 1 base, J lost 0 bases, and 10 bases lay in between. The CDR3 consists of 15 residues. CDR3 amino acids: CASSQVQGSSYEQYF. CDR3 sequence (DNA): TGTGCCAGCAGCCAAGTCCAGGGTAGCTCCTACGAGCAGTACTTC.

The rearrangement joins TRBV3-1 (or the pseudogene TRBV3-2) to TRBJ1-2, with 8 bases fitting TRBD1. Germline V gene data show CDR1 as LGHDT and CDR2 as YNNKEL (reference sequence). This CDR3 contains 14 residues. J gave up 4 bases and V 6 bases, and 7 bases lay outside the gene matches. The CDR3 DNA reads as TGTGCCAGCAGTCCAGGGGGCGCGCGCTATGGCTACACCTTC. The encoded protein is CASSPGGARYGYTF.

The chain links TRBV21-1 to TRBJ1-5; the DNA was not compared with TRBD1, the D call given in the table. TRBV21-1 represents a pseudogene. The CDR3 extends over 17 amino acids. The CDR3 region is CASMPWDRGYSNQPQHF. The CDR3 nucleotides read TGTGCCAGCATGCCTTGGGACAGGGGATATAGCAATCAGCCCCAGCATTTT.

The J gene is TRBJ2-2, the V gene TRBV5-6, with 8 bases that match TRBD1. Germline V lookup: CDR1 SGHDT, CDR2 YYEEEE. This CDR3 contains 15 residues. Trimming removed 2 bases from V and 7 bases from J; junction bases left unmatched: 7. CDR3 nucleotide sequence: TGTGCCAGCAGCTTAAGGCAGGGGGCGAGCGGGGAGCTGTTTTTT. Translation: CASSLRQGASGELFF. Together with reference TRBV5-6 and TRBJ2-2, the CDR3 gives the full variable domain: DAGVTQSPTHLIKTRGQQVTLRCSPKSGHDTVSWYQQALGQGPQFIFQYYEEEERQRGNFPDRFSGHQFPNYSSELNVNALLLGDSALYLCASSLRQGASGELFFGEGSRLTVL.

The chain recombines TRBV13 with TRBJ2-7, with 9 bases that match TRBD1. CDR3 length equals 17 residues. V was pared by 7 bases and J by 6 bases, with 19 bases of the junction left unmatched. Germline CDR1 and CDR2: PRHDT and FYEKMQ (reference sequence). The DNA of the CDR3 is TGTGCCAGCAAACAGGGGGCGGCTCCATATTCTAAGGGCGAGCAGTACTTC. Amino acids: CASKQGAAPYSKGEQYF.

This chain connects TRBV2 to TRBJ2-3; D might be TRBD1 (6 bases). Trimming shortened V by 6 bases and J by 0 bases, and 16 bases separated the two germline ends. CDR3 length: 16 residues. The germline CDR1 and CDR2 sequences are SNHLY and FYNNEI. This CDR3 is CASSLTQGPSTDTQYF. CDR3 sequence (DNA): TGTGCCAGCAGCCTCACACAGGGCCCGAGCACAGATACGCAGTATTTT.